Sequencing of this T cell receptor (beta chain) was carried out in a study of glioma-infiltrating T cells after dendritic cell vaccination. Study at large: Patients received three intradermal dendritic cell vaccine injections at biweekly intervals.

TCRB CDR3 was amplified from 2 ug genomic DNA or less. The table came from immunoSEQ multiplex PCR; TCRdb's copy has only in-frame clones and leaves some out. The sample includes roughly 50,000 clones, around 89% of them seen just once. The time point is: after dendritic cell vaccination, including at tumor progression/relapse. Deletions cut 5 bases from V and 1 base from J, with 14 bases between. The CDR3 sequence is 15 residues long. The V gene's germline CDR1 is ENHRY and CDR2 SYGVKD. General study results and limits: Higher TCR clonality did not directly relate to longer survival.

This clone was observed once. Its antigen is not known. The V call is TRBV10-3, the J call TRBJ2-5; D may be TRBD2 (6 bases). The TCR sequence derives from a human donor with glioblastoma. Specimen: blood, collected after dendritic cell vaccination. This CDR3 is CAISPILASQETQYF. CDR3 bases: TGTGCCATCAGTCCAATTCTAGCGTCCCAAGAGACCCAGTACTTC.